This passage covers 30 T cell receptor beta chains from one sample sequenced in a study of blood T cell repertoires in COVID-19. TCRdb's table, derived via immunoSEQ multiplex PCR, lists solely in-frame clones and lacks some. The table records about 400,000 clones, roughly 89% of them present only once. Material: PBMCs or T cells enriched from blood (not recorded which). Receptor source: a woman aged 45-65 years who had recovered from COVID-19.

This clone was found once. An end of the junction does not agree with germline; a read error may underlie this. The CDR3 DNA is TGTGTCAGCAGCCGTGGACAGGTCTTGTACGGTTCCTACGAGCAGTACTTC. Protein sequence: CVSSRGQVLYGSYEQYF. V gene TRBV3-1 (or the pseudogene TRBV3-2) combines with J gene TRBJ2-7, with 7 bases identical to TRBD1. Germline lookup yields CDR1 LGHDT and CDR2 YNNKEL (reference sequence). CDR3 length: 17 amino acids.

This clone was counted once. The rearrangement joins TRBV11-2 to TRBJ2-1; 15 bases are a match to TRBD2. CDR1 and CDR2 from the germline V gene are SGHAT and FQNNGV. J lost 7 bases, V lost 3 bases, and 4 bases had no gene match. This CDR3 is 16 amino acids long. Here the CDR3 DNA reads TGTGCCAGCAGCTTGGCGGGGACTAGCGGGGGGAATGAGCAGTTCTTC. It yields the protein CASSLAGTSGGNEQFF.

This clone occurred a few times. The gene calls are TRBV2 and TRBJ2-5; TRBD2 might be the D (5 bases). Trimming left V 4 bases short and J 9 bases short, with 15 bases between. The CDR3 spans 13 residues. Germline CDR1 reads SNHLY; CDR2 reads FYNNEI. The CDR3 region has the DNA TGTGCCAGCAGTGGGGAGCAACTTGGGGCCCAGTACTTC. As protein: CASSGEQLGAQYF.

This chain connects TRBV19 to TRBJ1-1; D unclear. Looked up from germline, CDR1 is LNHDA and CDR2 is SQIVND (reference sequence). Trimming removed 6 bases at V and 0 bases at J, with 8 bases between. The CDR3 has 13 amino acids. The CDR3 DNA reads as TGTGCCAGTAGGGACGGGATGAACACTGAAGCTTTCTTT. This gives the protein CASRDGMNTEAFF.

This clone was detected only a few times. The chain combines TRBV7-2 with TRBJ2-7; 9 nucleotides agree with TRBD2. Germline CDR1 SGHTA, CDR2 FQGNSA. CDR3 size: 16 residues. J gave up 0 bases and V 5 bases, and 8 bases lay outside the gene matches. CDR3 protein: CASSLGLARNSYEQYF. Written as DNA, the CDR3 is TGTGCCAGCAGCCTAGGACTAGCGCGCAACTCCTACGAGCAGTACTTC.

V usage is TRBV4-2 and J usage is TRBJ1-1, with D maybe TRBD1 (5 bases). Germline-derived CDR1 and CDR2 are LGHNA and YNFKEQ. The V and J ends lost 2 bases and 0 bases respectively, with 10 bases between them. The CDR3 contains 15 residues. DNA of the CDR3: TGTGCCAGCAGCCAAAGCGGGGGGATGAACACTGAAGCTTTCTTT. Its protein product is CASSQSGGMNTEAFF.

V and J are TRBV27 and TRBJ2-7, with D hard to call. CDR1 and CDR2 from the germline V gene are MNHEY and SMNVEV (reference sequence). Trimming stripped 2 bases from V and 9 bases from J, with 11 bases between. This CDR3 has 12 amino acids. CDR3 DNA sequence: TGTGCCAGCAGTTTACCCTCTACGAGGCAGTACTTC. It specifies CASSLPSTRQYF.

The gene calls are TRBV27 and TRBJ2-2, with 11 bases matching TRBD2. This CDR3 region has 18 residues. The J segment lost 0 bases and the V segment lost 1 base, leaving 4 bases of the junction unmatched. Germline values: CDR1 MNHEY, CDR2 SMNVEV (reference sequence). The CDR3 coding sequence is TGTGCCAGCAGTTTATTGGCTAGCGGGGGGACGAACACCGGGGAGCTGTTTTTT. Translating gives CASSLLASGGTNTGELFF.

In DNA form, the CDR3 reads TGTGCCAGCAGCCAAGATCGACAGGTTGGTTCACCCCTCCACTTT. Amino acid sequence: CASSQDRQVGSPLHF. This sequence joins TRBV3-1 (or the pseudogene TRBV3-2) and TRBJ1-6; D might be TRBD1 (6 bases). Germline CDR1 reads LGHDT; CDR2 reads YNNKEL (reference sequence). The CDR3 extends over 15 amino acids. Trimming stripped 0 bases from V and 9 bases from J, with 12 bases between.

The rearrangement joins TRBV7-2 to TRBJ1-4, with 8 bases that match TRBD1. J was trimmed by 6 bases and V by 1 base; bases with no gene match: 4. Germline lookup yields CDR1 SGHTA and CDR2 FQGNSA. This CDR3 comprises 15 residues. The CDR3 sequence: CASSLGDRLDEKLFF. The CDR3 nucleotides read TGTGCCAGCAGCTTAGGGGACAGGCTGGATGAAAAACTGTTTTTT.

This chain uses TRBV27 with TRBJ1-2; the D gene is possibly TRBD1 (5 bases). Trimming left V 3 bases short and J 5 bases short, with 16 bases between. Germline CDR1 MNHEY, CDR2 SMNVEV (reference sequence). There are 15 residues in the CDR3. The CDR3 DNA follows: TGTGCCAGCAGTTTTATCCAGGGAGGATCATATGGCTACACCTTC. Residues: CASSFIQGGSYGYTF.

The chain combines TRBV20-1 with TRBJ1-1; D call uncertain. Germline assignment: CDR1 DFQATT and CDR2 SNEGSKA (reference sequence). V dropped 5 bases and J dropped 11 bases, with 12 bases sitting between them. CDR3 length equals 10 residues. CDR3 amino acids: CSARNRGAFF. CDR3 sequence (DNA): TGCAGTGCTCGAAACCGAGGGGCTTTCTTT.

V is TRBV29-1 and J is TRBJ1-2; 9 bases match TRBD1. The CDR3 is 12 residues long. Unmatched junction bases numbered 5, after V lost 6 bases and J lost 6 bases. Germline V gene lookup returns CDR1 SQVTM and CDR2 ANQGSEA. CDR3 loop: CSVTDRGNGYTF. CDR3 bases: TGCAGCGTCACGGACAGGGGCAATGGCTACACCTTC. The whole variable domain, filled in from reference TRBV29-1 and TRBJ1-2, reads SAVISQKPSRDICQRGTSLTIQCQVDSQVTMMFWYRQQPGQSLTLIATANQGSEATYESGFVIDKFPISRPNLTFSTLTVSNMSPEDSSIYLCSVTDRGNGYTFGSGTRLTVV.

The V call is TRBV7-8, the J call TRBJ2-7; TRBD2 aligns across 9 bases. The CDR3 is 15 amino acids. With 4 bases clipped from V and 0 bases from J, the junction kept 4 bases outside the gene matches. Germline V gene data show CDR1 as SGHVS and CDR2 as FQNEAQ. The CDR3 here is CASSSTSGYSYEQYF. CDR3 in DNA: TGTGCCAGCAGCTCAACTAGCGGGTACTCCTACGAGCAGTACTTC.

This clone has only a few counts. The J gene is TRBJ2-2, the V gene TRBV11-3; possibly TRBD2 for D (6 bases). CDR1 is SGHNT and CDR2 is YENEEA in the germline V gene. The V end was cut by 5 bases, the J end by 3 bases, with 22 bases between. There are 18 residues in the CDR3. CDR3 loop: CASSLQGTFHTDTGELFF. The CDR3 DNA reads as TGTGCCAGCAGCCTCCAAGGGACTTTTCACACTGACACCGGGGAGCTGTTTTTT.

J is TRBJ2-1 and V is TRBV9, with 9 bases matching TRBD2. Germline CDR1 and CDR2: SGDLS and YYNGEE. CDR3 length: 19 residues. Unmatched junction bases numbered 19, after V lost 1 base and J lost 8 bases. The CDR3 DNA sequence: TGTGCCAGCAGCGTAAGGTCGGCGGGGGGGCTTGGTAGGTTTGATGAGCAGTTCTTC. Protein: CASSVRSAGGLGRFDEQFF.

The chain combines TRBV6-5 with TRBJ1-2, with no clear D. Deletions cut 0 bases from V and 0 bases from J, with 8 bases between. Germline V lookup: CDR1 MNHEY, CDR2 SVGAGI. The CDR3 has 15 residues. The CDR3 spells CASSYSPTANYGYTF. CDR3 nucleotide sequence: TGTGCCAGCAGTTACTCCCCTACAGCTAACTATGGCTACACCTTC.

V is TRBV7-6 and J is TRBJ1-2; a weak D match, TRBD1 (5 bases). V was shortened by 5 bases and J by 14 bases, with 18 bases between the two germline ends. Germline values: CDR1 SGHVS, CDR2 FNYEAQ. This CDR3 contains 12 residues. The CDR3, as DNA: TGTGCCAGCAGCCCCGGGACTTTACTCGTGACCTTC. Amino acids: CASSPGTLLVTF.

The DNA of the CDR3 is TGCGCCAGCAGCTCCAGAATCGACAACCGGGACAGGGGATACGAGCAGTACTTC. Translated, it gives CASSSRIDNRDRGYEQYF. The chain joins TRBV5-1 to TRBJ2-7; 10 bases agree with TRBD1. The germline V gene has CDR1 SGHRS and CDR2 YFSETQ. Germline trimming cut 3 bases from V and 4 bases from J; bases unmatched to any gene: 16. The CDR3 has 18 residues.

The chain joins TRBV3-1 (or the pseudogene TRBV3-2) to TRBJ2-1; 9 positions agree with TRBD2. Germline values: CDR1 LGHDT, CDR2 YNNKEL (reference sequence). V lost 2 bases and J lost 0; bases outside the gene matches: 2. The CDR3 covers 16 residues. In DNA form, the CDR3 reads TGTGCCAGCAGCCAACTAGCGGGGTACTCCTACAATGAGCAGTTCTTC. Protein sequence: CASSQLAGYSYNEQFF.

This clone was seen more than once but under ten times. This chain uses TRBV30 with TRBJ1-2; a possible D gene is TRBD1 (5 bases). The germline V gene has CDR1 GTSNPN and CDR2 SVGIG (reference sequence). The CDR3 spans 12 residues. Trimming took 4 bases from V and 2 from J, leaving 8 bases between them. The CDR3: CAWKGLNYGYTF. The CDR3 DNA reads TGTGCCTGGAAGGGGCTAAACTATGGCTACACCTTC. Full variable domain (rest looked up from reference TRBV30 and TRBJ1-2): SQTIHQWPATLVQPVGSPLSLECTVEGTSNPNLYWYRQAAGRGLQLLFYSVGIGQISSEVPQNLSASRPQDRQFILSSKKLLLSDSGFYLCAWKGLNYGYTFGSGTRLTVV.

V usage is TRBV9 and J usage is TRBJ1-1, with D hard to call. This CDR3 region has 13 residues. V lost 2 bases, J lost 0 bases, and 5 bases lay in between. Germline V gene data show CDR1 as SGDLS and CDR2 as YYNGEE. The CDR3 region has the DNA TGTGCCAGCAGCGTTACTTTGAACACTGAAGCTTTCTTT. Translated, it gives CASSVTLNTEAFF.

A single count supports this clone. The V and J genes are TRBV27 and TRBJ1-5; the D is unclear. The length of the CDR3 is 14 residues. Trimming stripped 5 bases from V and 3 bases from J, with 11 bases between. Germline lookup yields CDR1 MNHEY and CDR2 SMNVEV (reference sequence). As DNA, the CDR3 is TGTGCCAGCAGTCTCCGGGGAACCAATCAGCCCCAGCATTTT. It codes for CASSLRGTNQPQHF.

The CDR3 region has the DNA TGTGCCAGCAGTGAGTTGGCGGAGCAAGAGACCCAGTACTTC. Protein product: CASSELAEQETQYF. The chain recombines TRBV2 with TRBJ2-5; D not resolved. The CDR3 covers 14 residues. V lost 3 bases, J lost 2 bases, and 10 bases lay in between. Per germline, CDR1 SNHLY and CDR2 FYNNEI.

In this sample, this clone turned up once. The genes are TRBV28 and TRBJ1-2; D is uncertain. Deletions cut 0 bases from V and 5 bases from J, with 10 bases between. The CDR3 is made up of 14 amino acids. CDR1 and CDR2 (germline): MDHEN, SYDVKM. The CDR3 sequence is CASSLWAGLYGYTF. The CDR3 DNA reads TGTGCCAGCAGTTTATGGGCGGGGTTATATGGCTACACCTTC.

CDR3 sequence: CASSSSGEQFF. DNA for the CDR3: TGTGCCAGCAGCTCCTCGGGTGAGCAGTTCTTC. V is TRBV9 and J is TRBJ2-1; D unresolved. Germline loops: CDR1 SGDLS, CDR2 YYNGEE. This CDR3 comprises 11 residues. V shed 4 bases and J shed 9 bases, with 8 bases lying between them. Full variable domain (outside the CDR3, taken from reference TRBV9 and TRBJ2-1): DSGVTQTPKHLITATGQRVTLRCSPRSGDLSVYWYQQSLDQGLQFLIQYYNGEERAKGNILERFSAQQFPDLHSELNLSSLELGDSALYFCASSSSGEQFFGPGTRLTVL.

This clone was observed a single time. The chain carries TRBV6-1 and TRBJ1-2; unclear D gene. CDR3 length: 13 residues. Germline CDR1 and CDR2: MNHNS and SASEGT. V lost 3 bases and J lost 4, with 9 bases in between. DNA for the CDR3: TGTGCCAGCAGTGAGGGCCGGGGCTATGGCTACACCTTC. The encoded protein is CASSEGRGYGYTF.

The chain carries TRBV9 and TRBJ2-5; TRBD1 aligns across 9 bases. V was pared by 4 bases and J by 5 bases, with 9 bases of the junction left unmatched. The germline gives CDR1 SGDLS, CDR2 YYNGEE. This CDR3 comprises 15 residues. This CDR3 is CASSFRQGVLETQYF. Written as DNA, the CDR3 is TGTGCCAGCAGCTTCAGACAGGGGGTACTGGAGACCCAGTACTTC. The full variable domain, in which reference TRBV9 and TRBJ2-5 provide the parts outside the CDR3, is DSGVTQTPKHLITATGQRVTLRCSPRSGDLSVYWYQQSLDQGLQFLIQYYNGEERAKGNILERFSAQQFPDLHSELNLSSLELGDSALYFCASSFRQGVLETQYFGPGTRLLVL.

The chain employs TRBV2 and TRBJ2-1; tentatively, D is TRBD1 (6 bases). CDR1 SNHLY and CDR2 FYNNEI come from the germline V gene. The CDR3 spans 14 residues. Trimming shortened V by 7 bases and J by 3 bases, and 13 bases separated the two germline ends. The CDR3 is CASTDRTDYNEQFF. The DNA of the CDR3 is TGTGCCAGCACCGACAGGACAGACTACAATGAGCAGTTCTTC.

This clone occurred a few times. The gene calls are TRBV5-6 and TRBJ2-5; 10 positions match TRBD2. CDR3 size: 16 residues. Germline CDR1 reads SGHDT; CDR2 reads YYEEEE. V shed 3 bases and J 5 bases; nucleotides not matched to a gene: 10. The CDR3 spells CASSWVSGGTGETQYF. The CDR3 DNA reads TGTGCCAGCAGCTGGGTTAGCGGGGGGACTGGGGAGACCCAGTACTTC. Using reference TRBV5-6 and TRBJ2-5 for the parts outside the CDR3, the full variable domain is DAGVTQSPTHLIKTRGQQVTLRCSPKSGHDTVSWYQQALGQGPQFIFQYYEEEERQRGNFPDRFSGHQFPNYSSELNVNALLLGDSALYLCASSWVSGGTGETQYFGPGTRLLVL.